A single T cell receptor beta chain is shown here with its context. The data were taken from a study of T cell repertoires in cytomegalovirus infection. TCRdb fed the reads into MiXCR, producing one record per CDR3 protein. The sample records fewer than 400,000 distinct CDR3 sequences, about a sixth being singletons. The TCR sequence derives from a human donor in good health (CMV status not recorded). Some clones in this sample may be carry-over from other donors' samples. Sequenced material: PBMCs.

In DNA form, the CDR3 reads TGTGCCAGCAGCCGTCGGACTAGCGGAACAGATACGCAGTATTTT. The encoded protein is CASSRRTSGTDTQYF. This sequence joins TRBV7-4 and TRBJ2-3; TRBD2 agrees at 10 bases. From germline, CDR1 is SGHVT and CDR2 SQSDAQ. The CDR3 is 15 residues long. Trimming at V came to 5 bases and at J to 3 bases, leaving 5 bases not matched to a gene.